The T cell receptor (beta chain) described here comes from a study of shared clonotypes between healthy human individuals. Study-wide context: The plates for each donor numbered three CD4 naive, three CD4 memory, two CD8 naive and one CD8 memory.

This clone was seen a single time. The CDR3 consists of 16 residues. Germline-derived CDR1 and CDR2 are MNHNS and SASEGT. Trimming removed 4 bases from V and 0 bases from J, with 10 bases in between. The protocol was immunoSEQ multiplex PCR, while the TCRdb copy is restricted to in-frame clones and leaves out a portion. The table records 2 million to 2.5 million clones, roughly 94% of them present only once. The sequence was obtained from a man between 18 and 29 years old in good health. V is TRBV6-1 and J is TRBJ1-6; D uncertain. The sample consisted of naive CD4+ T cells sorted from blood. Indicated subset: CD45RA+ positively selected. CDR3 DNA sequence: TGTGCCAGCAGTGGTTATGGGAGCTCCTATAATTCACCCCTCCACTTT. It yields the protein CASSGYGSSYNSPLHF.